This passage covers 26 T cell receptor beta chains from one sample sequenced in a study of OX40 agonist ivuxolimab in advanced cancers. The assay was immunoSEQ multiplex PCR, and TCRdb's table has in-frame clones only and misses some. Of around 50,000 clones detected, roughly 77% appear once; the ten largest clones hold 0.6% to 0.8%. The sample consisted of CD4+ or CD8+ T cells sorted from blood, taken in a trial of the OX40 agonist ivuxolimab. These receptors all come from an adult with an advanced solid tumor such as melanoma, head and neck, liver or kidney cancer.

V usage is TRBV5-1 and J usage is TRBJ2-1, with 7 bases matching TRBD2. The CDR3 is 15 residues long. CDR1 and CDR2 (germline): SGHRS, YFSETQ. V gave up 2 bases and J gave up 6 bases; unmatched junction bases: 8. CDR3 DNA: TGCGCCAGCAGCTTAGATTCCGGGACTATCAATGAGCAGTTCTTC. It yields the protein CASSLDSGTINEQFF.

The chain carries TRBV2 and TRBJ1-5, with D unclear. CDR3 size: 15 residues. CDR1 and CDR2 (germline): SNHLY, FYNNEI. The ends were cut back, 3 bases at V and 5 bases at J, with 14 bases in the middle. The CDR3 loop reads CASSDQKHGDQPQHF. As DNA, the CDR3 is TGTGCCAGCAGTGATCAGAAACATGGGGATCAGCCCCAGCATTTT.

The J gene is TRBJ2-5, the V gene TRBV7-2, with a possible D match to TRBD1 (5 bases). The V end lost 1 base, the J end lost 7 bases, and 16 bases lay between the germline ends. The CDR3 totals 15 residues. Germline loops: CDR1 SGHTA, CDR2 FQGNSA. The CDR3 DNA reads as TGTGCCAGCAGCTTAGAGGGAAGGGGTTGGGGGACCCAGTACTTC. Its translation is CASSLEGRGWGTQYF. Supplemented by reference TRBV7-2 and TRBJ2-5, the full variable domain reads GAGVSQSPSNKVTEKGKDVELRCDPISGHTALYWYRQSLGQGLEFLIYFQGNSAPDKSGLPSDRFSAERTGGSVSTLTIQRTQQEDSAVYLCASSLEGRGWGTQYFGPGTRLLVL.

The chain is built from TRBV6-6 and TRBJ1-1; D is undetermined. Germline V gene data show CDR1 as MNHNY and CDR2 as SVGAGI (reference sequence). The CDR3 runs to 13 residues. V was trimmed by 5 bases and J by 5 bases, leaving 12 bases between them. The CDR3 is CASSGLGQTEAFF. In DNA, the CDR3 is TGTGCCAGCAGTGGCCTGGGTCAGACTGAAGCTTTCTTT.

This clone was observed once. The chain recombines TRBV18 with TRBJ1-2, with no clear D. The CDR3 has 14 amino acids. Trimming stripped 2 bases from V and 4 bases from J, with 11 bases between. The germline CDR1 and CDR2 sequences are KGHSH and LQKENI. The CDR3 DNA follows: TGTGCCAGCTCACCAGAGGGCTTGGCCTATGGCTACACCTTC. Translation: CASSPEGLAYGYTF.

V gene TRBV7-8 combines with J gene TRBJ2-5; 10 bases are a match to TRBD2. The CDR3 is made up of 15 amino acids. The J segment lost 2 bases and the V segment lost 4 bases, leaving 4 bases of the junction unmatched. The germline gives CDR1 SGHVS, CDR2 FQNEAQ. The CDR3 reads CASSSSGGEQETQYF. In DNA, the CDR3 is TGTGCCAGCAGCTCAAGCGGGGGGGAACAAGAGACCCAGTACTTC.

This chain joins TRBV7-9 and TRBJ2-7, with D perhaps matching TRBD2 (5 bases). Trimming pared 6 bases from V and 5 bases from J, leaving 14 bases between. Germline values: CDR1 SEHNR, CDR2 FQNEAQ (reference sequence). This CDR3 region has 13 residues. The CDR3 DNA reads TGTGCCAGCAGTTCCCGGACTCCGGACGAGCAGTACTTC. Translation gives CASSSRTPDEQYF.

The V call is TRBV7-9, the J call TRBJ2-1; D call uncertain. The CDR3 is 12 residues long. V lost 3 bases and J lost 9, with 9 bases in between. Germline V CDR1 and CDR2: SEHNR, FQNEAQ (reference sequence). CDR3 sequence (DNA): TGTGCCAGCAGCTTTGACGTGGGTGAGCAGTTCTTC. Translated: CASSFDVGEQFF.

The gene calls are TRBV9 and TRBJ1-4; D gene uncertain. Germline V gene data show CDR1 as SGDLS and CDR2 as YYNGEE. CDR3 size: 14 residues. V lost 0 bases, J lost 7 bases, and 10 bases lay in between. CDR3 bases: TGTGCCAGCAGCGTAGAGGTTTGGAGTGAAAAACTGTTTTTT. Translated, it gives CASSVEVWSEKLFF.

The chain couples TRBV2 to TRBJ2-6, with D possibly being TRBD2 (6 bases). The CDR3 is 14 residues long. Trimming shortened V by 6 bases and J by 1 base, and 7 bases separated the two germline ends. In germline, CDR1 is SNHLY, CDR2 FYNNEI. CDR3 in amino acids: CASRRESGANVLTF. In DNA form, the CDR3 reads TGTGCCAGCAGGCGGGAATCTGGGGCCAACGTCCTGACTTTC.

This clone counts as medium-sized (0.01 to 0.1%). The chain combines TRBV5-1 with TRBJ1-4; D gene unclear. CDR3 length: 16 amino acids. Trimming took 0 bases from V and 8 from J, leaving 17 bases between them. Germline CDR1 SGHRS, CDR2 YFSETQ. The CDR3 DNA sequence: TGCGCCAGCAGCTTGGGCCTTCTAGGGTCTGCGGAAAAACTGTTTTTT. It encodes CASSLGLLGSAEKLFF.

The J gene is TRBJ1-2, the V gene TRBV5-1; 7 bases agree with TRBD1. V lost 3 bases to trimming and J lost 2 bases; unmatched junction nucleotides: 10. Looked up from germline, CDR1 is SGHRS and CDR2 is YFSETQ. CDR3 size: 16 residues. CDR3 DNA: TGCGCCAGCAGCTCGGACCCACAGGGGTCCAACTATGGCTACACCTTC. It specifies CASSSDPQGSNYGYTF.

The chain links TRBV18 to TRBJ1-2; the D gene is possibly TRBD1 (6 bases). This CDR3 has 14 residues. The V end was cut by 5 bases, the J end by 4 bases, with 14 bases between. From germline, CDR1 is KGHSH and CDR2 LQKENI. The CDR3 sequence is CASSSSTGTYGYTF. DNA for the CDR3: TGTGCCAGCTCATCCTCTACAGGGACCTATGGCTACACCTTC.

This chain links TRBV5-5 with TRBJ2-7, with D perhaps TRBD2 (6 bases). The V and J ends lost 5 bases and 6 bases respectively, with 27 bases between them. The CDR3 is 17 residues long. Germline V gives CDR1 SGHKS, CDR2 YYEKEE (reference sequence). CDR3 loop: CASSPPKNAGSLGEQYF. The DNA of the CDR3 is TGTGCCAGCAGTCCCCCAAAGAATGCCGGGAGTTTAGGCGAGCAGTACTTC.

This chain links TRBV7-8 with TRBJ2-3; D is tentatively TRBD1 or TRBD2 (5 bases each). The CDR3 covers 15 residues. V lost 5 bases, J lost 4 bases, and 16 bases lay in between. CDR1 is SGHVS and CDR2 is FQNEAQ in the germline V gene. CDR3 region: CASSPRGAGADTQYF. DNA for the CDR3: TGTGCCAGCAGCCCTCGTGGGGCGGGCGCAGATACGCAGTATTTT.

The chain has TRBV7-2 and TRBJ2-3, with D uncertain. The V end lost 1 base, the J end lost 0 bases, and 5 bases lay between the germline ends. Germline V lookup: CDR1 SGHTA, CDR2 FQGNSA. There are 14 residues in the CDR3. This CDR3 is CASSLGPSTDTQYF. CDR3 sequence (DNA): TGTGCCAGCAGCTTAGGACCCAGCACAGATACGCAGTATTTT.

This chain uses TRBV7-9 with TRBJ2-1; D tentatively reads TRBD1 or TRBD2 (5 bases each). Trimming took off 5 bases at V and 6 bases at J, with 8 bases between the two ends. Germline V gene data show CDR1 as SEHNR and CDR2 as FQNEAQ (reference sequence). The CDR3 loop spans 12 amino acids. The CDR3, as DNA: TGTGCCAGCAGCCGTGGGGGCAATGAGCAGTTCTTC. Translating it yields CASSRGGNEQFF. Full variable domain (missing parts from reference TRBV7-9 and TRBJ2-1): DTGVSQNPRHKITKRGQNVTFRCDPISEHNRLYWYRQTLGQGPEFLTYFQNEAQLEKSRLLSDRFSAERPKGSFSTLEIQRTEQGDSAMYLCASSRGGNEQFFGPGTRLTVL.

The CDR3 loop reads CASSIQGRGTGELFF. The CDR3 DNA reads as TGTGCCAGTAGTATACAGGGAAGGGGTACCGGGGAGCTGTTTTTT. The chain uses TRBV19 and TRBJ2-2; TRBD1 is a possible D gene (5 bases). The germline CDR1 and CDR2 sequences are LNHDA and SQIVND (reference sequence). V lost 2 bases, J lost 5 bases, and 12 bases lay in between. The CDR3 runs 15 residues.

This chain joins TRBV5-1 and TRBJ2-5, with D unresolved. Germline V CDR1 and CDR2: SGHRS, YFSETQ. CDR3 size: 15 residues. V was trimmed by 0 bases and J by 7 bases, leaving 16 bases between them. The DNA for the CDR3 is TGCGCCAGCAGCTTGGCGAATAGACTCTTGGCGACCCAGTACTTC. Translated: CASSLANRLLATQYF. Based on the CDR3 plus reference TRBV5-1 and TRBJ2-5, the full variable domain is KAGVTQTPRYLIKTRGQQVTLSCSPISGHRSVSWYQQTPGQGLQFLFEYFSETQRNKGNFPGRFSGRQFSNSRSEMNVSTLELGDSALYLCASSLANRLLATQYFGPGTRLLVL.

V and J are TRBV6-1 and TRBJ1-2; a weak D match, TRBD1 (6 bases). Germline CDR1 reads MNHNS; CDR2 reads SASEGT. The CDR3 runs to 13 residues. The germline V and J ends were trimmed by 11 bases and 6 bases, with 19 bases remaining between them. CDR3 in DNA: TGTGCCGCGCTGAGGGGGGATTATAATGGCTACACCTTC. This translates into CAALRGDYNGYTF.

CDR3 loop: CASSPRLENTEAFF. Written as DNA, the CDR3 is TGTGCCAGCTCACCACGGCTCGAGAACACTGAAGCTTTCTTT. The genes are TRBV18 and TRBJ1-1, with D uncertain. The V gene's germline CDR1 is KGHSH and CDR2 LQKENI. The CDR3 loop spans 14 amino acids. V was clipped by 1 base and J by 1 base, with 7 bases between them.

The chain links TRBV5-6 to TRBJ2-5, with 7 bases lining up with TRBD2. Looked up from germline, CDR1 is SGHDT and CDR2 is YYEEEE. V lost 7 bases to trimming and J lost 3 bases; unmatched junction nucleotides: 3. The CDR3 is 12 residues long. The CDR3 nucleotides read TGTGCCAGCCAAGGGAGGGAAGAGACCCAGTACTTC. Amino acid sequence: CASQGREETQYF.

V is TRBV5-4 and J is TRBJ1-2; D is undetermined. Germline V CDR1 and CDR2: SGHNT, YYREEE (reference sequence). This CDR3 region has 14 residues. Trimming shortened V by 4 bases and J by 0 bases, and 10 bases separated the two germline ends. The CDR3 DNA reads TGTGCCAGCAGCCCCCCTACAGCTAACTATGGCTACACCTTC. Residues: CASSPPTANYGYTF.

This chain connects TRBV5-6 to TRBJ2-3; TRBD2 is a possible D gene (5 bases). The V end lost 0 bases, the J end lost 8 bases, and 16 bases lay between the germline ends. The CDR3 has 15 amino acids. Germline assignment: CDR1 SGHDT and CDR2 YYEEEE. The CDR3 sequence is CASSLVEGSAGTQYF. In nucleotides, the CDR3 is TGTGCCAGCAGCTTGGTTGAGGGCTCCGCCGGTACGCAGTATTTT.

This clone appeared many times. The CDR3 here is CASTGGGSRRSDTQYF. DNA of the CDR3: TGTGCCAGTACAGGCGGGGGGTCACGCAGGTCAGATACGCAGTATTTT. This chain connects TRBV19 to TRBJ2-3; 8 positions agree with TRBD2. The CDR3 is made up of 16 amino acids. Trimming at V came to 7 bases and at J to 4 bases, leaving 13 bases not matched to a gene. The germline CDR1 and CDR2 sequences are LNHDA and SQIVND (reference sequence).

V is TRBV6-6 and J is TRBJ2-7, with D hard to call. The length of the CDR3 is 15 residues. Trimming removed 4 bases from V and 3 bases from J, with 16 bases in between. Germline values: CDR1 MNHNY, CDR2 SVGAGI (reference sequence). The CDR3 loop is CASSSRLTAGYEQYF. CDR3 DNA: TGTGCCAGCAGTTCCCGCCTCACGGCAGGCTACGAGCAGTACTTC.